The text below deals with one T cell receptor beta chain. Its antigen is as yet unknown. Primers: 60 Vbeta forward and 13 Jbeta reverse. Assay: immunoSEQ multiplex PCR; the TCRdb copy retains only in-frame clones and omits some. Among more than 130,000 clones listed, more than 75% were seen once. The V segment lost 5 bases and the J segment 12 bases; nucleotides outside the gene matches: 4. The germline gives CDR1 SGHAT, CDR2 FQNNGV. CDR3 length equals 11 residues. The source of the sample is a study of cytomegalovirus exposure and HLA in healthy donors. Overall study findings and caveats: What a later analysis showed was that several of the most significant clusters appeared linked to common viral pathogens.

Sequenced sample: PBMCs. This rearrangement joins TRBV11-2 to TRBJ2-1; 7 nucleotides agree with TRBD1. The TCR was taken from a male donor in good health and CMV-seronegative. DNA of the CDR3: TGTGCCAGCAGCAACAGGGGTAGGCAGTTCTTC. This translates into CASSNRGRQFF.